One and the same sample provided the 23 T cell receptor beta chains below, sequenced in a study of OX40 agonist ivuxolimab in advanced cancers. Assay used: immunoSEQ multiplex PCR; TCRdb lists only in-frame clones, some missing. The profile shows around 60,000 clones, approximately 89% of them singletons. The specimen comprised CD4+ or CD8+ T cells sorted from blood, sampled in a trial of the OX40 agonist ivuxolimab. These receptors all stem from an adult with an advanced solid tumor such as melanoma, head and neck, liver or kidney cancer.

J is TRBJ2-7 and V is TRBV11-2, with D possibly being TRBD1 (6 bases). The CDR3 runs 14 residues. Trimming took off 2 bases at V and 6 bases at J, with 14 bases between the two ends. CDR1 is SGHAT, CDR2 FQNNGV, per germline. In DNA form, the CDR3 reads TGTGCCAGCAGCTTACAGAGTAACAGGGTCGAGCAGTACTTC. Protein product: CASSLQSNRVEQYF.

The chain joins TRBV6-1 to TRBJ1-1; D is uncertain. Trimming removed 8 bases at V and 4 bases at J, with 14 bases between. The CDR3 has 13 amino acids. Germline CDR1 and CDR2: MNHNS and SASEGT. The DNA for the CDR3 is TGTGCCAGCGATAAGGGTAGTCGCACTGAAGCTTTCTTT. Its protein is CASDKGSRTEAFF.

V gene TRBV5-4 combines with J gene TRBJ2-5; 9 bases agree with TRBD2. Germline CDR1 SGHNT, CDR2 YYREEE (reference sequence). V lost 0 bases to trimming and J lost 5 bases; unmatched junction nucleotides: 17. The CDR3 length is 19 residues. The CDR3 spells CASSLELVGGGAAWETQYF. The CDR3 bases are TGTGCCAGCAGCTTGGAGTTGGTAGGCGGGGGGGCCGCGTGGGAGACCCAGTACTTC.

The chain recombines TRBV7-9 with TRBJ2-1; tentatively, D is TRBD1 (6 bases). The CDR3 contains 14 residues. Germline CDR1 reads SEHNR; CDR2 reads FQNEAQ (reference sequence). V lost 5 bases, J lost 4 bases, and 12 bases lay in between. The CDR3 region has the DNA TGTGCCAGCAGCCCTGTGGACAGTTACAATGAGCAGTTCTTC. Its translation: CASSPVDSYNEQFF. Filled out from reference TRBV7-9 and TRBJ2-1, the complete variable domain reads DTGVSQNPRHKITKRGQNVTFRCDPISEHNRLYWYRQTLGQGPEFLTYFQNEAQLEKSRLLSDRFSAERPKGSFSTLEIQRTEQGDSAMYLCASSPVDSYNEQFFGPGTRLTVL.

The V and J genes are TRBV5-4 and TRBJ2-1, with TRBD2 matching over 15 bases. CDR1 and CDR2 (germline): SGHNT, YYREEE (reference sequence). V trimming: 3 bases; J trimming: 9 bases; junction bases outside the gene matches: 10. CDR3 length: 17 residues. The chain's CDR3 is CASSSGLAGGPVGEQFF. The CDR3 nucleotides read TGTGCCAGCAGCTCCGGACTAGCGGGAGGGCCAGTGGGTGAGCAGTTCTTC.

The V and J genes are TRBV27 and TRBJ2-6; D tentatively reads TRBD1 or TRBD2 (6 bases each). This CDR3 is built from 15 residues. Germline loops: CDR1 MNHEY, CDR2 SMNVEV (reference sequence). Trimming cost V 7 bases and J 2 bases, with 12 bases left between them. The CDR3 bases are TGTGCCAGCACCCAGAGGGGGGCTGGGGCCAACGTCCTGACTTTC. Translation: CASTQRGAGANVLTF. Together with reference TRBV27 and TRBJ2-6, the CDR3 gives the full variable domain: EAQVTQNPRYLITVTGKKLTVTCSQNMNHEYMSWYRQDPGLGLRQIYYSMNVEVTDKGDVPEGYKVSRKEKRNFPLILESPSPNQTSLYFCASTQRGAGANVLTFGAGSRLTVL.

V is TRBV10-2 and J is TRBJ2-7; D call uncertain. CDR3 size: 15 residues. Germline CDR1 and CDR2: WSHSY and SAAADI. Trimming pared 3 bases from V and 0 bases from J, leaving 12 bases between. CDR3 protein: CASSEGPPTSYEQYF. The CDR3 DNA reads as TGCGCCAGCAGTGAAGGTCCTCCAACCTCCTACGAGCAGTACTTC.

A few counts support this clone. The CDR3 DNA sequence: TGTGCCAGCAGCTTATCGAGGGCCTCCTACAATGAGCAGTTCTTC. Translation gives CASSLSRASYNEQFF. V and J are TRBV7-9 and TRBJ2-1, with D possibly TRBD2 on 5 matching bases. Germline CDR1 is SEHNR and CDR2 is FQNEAQ (reference sequence). V was cut by 2 bases and J by 0 bases, with 8 bases left in between. This CDR3 is built from 15 residues.

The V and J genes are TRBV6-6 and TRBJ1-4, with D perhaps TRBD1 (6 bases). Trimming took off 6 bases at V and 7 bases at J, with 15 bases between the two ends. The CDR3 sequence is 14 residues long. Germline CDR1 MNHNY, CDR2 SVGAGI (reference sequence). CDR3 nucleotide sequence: TGTGCCAGCAGACTACAGGGTATTGGTGAAAAACTGTTTTTT. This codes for CASRLQGIGEKLFF.

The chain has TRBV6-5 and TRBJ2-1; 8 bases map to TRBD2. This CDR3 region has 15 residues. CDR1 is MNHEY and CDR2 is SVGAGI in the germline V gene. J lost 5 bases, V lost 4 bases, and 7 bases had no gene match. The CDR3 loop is CASSFDGGGHNEQFF. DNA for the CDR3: TGTGCCAGCAGTTTCGACGGGGGGGGGCACAATGAGCAGTTCTTC.

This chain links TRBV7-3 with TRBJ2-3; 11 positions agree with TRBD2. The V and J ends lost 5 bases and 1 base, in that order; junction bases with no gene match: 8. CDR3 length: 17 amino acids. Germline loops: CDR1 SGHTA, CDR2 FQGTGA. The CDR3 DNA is TGTGCCAGCAGCCCCGGGACTAGCGGTCCTGGCACAGATACGCAGTATTTT. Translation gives CASSPGTSGPGTDTQYF.

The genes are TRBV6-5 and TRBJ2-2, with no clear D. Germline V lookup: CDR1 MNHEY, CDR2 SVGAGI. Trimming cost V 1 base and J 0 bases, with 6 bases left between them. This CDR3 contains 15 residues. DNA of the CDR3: TGTGCCAGCAGTTACTACAGAACGAACACCGGGGAGCTGTTTTTT. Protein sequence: CASSYYRTNTGELFF.

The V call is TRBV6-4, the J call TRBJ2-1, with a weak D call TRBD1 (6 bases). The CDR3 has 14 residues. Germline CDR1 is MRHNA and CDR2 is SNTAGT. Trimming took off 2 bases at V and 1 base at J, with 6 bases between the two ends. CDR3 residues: CASSDTGSYNEQFF. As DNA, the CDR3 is TGTGCCAGCAGTGACACAGGGTCCTACAATGAGCAGTTCTTC.

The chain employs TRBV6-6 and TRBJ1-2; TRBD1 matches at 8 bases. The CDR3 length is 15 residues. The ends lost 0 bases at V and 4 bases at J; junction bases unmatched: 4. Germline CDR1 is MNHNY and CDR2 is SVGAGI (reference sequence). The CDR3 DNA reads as TGTGCCAGCAGTTACTCGCGCACAGGGGGCTATGGCTACACCTTC. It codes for CASSYSRTGGYGYTF.

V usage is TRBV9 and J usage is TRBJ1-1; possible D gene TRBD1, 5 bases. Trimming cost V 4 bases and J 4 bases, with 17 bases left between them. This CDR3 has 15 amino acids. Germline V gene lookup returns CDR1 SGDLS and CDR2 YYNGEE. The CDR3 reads CASSPARGAGTEAFF. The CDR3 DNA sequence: TGTGCCAGCAGCCCCGCGCGGGGCGCGGGCACTGAAGCTTTCTTT. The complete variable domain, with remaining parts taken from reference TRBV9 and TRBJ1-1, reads DSGVTQTPKHLITATGQRVTLRCSPRSGDLSVYWYQQSLDQGLQFLIQYYNGEERAKGNILERFSAQQFPDLHSELNLSSLELGDSALYFCASSPARGAGTEAFFGQGTRLTVV.

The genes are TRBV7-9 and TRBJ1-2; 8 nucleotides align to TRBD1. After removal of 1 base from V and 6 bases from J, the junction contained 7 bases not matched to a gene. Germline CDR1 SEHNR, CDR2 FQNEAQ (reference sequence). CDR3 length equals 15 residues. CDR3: CASSLDQGAGDGYTF. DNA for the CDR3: TGTGCCAGCAGCTTAGACCAGGGGGCAGGAGATGGCTACACCTTC.

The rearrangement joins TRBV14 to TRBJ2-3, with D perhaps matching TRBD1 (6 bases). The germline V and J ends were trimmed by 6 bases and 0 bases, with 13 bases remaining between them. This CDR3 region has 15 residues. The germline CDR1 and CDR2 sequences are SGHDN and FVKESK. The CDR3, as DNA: TGTGCCAGCAGTATTACAGGGACAAGCACAGATACGCAGTATTTT. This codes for CASSITGTSTDTQYF.

The DNA of the CDR3 is TGTGCCAGCAGCTCAACTAGCGGGGGGAGCACAGATACGCAGTATTTT. This translates into CASSSTSGGSTDTQYF. This chain uses TRBV7-3 with TRBJ2-3; 12 bases are a match to TRBD2. CDR1 is SGHTA and CDR2 is FQGTGA in the germline V gene. The CDR3 is 16 amino acids. V shed 4 bases, J shed 0 bases, and the junction held 2 bases outside the gene matches.

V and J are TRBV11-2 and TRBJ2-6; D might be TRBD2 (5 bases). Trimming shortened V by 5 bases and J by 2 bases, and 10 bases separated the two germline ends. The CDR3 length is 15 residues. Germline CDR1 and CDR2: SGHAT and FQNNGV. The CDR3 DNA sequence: TGTGCCAGCAGCCACGGGGTGGCTGGGGCCAACGTCCTGACTTTC. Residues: CASSHGVAGANVLTF.

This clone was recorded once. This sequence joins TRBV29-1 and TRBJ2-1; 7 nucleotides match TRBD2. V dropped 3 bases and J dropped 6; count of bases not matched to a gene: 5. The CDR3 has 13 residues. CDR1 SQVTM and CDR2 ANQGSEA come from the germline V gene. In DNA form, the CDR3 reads TGCAGCGTTGATAGGACTAGGCTCAATGAGCAGTTCTTC. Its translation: CSVDRTRLNEQFF.

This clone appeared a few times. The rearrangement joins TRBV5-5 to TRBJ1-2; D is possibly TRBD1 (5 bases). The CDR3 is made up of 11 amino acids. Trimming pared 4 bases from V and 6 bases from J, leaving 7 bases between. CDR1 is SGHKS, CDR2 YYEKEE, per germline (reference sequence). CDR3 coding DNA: TGTGCCAGCAGCGGAGGGGATGGCTACACCTTC. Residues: CASSGGDGYTF.

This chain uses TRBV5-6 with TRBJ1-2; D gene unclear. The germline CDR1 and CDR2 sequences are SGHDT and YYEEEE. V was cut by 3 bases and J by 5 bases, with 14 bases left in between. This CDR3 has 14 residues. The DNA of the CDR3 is TGTGCCAGCAGCTGGTCAATAGAGATTTATGGCTACACCTTC. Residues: CASSWSIEIYGYTF.

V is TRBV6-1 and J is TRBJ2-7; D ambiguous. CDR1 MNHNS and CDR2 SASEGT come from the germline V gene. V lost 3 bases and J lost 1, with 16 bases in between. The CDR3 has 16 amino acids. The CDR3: CASSDGVRKTSYEQYF. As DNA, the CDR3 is TGTGCCAGCAGTGATGGGGTGCGGAAAACTTCCTACGAGCAGTACTTC.